The source of this TCR beta chain is a study of cytomegalovirus exposure and HLA in healthy donors. The study, taken as a whole, reports: The listing of approximately 160 TCR beta chains classed them as cytomegalovirus-associated.

The study ran its PCR with 60 Vbeta and 13 Jbeta primers. Per the study methods: Later, 65 million to 90 million unique TCR beta chains were counted in an analysis, and about 12 million of them were shared. Generated by immunoSEQ multiplex PCR, the TCRdb table keeps only in-frame clones and is missing some. V and J calls and clone size come straight from that table; D and trimming were deduced from the DNA. The sample lists about 130,000 clones, around three quarters occurring once. To note about this clone: What it binds is not known.

The sequenced sample consisted of PBMCs. The receptor's source is a woman aged 55-70 years in good health and CMV-seropositive.

This CDR3 reads CASTVGGTGTGELFF. The DNA of the CDR3 is TGTGCCAGCACCGTGGGGGGTACGGGCACCGGGGAGCTGTTTTTT. The rearrangement links TRBV7-2 to TRBJ2-2; a weak D match, TRBD2 (6 bases). Between the trimmed V and J ends, which lost 7 bases and 4 bases, there was a span of 16 bases. The CDR3 spans 15 residues. Germline assignment: CDR1 SGHTA and CDR2 FQGNSA.